The entry below gives a single T cell receptor beta chain sequence along with its context. Its antigen is currently unknown. This entry is derived from a study of shared clonotypes between healthy human individuals. Findings of the study overall: The study drew on few donors, limiting represented genetic and exposure-history diversity.

Clones were read by immunoSEQ multiplex PCR, and TCRdb kept only the in-frame ones, dropping some. This sample has under 200,000 clones; 90% to 95% occur once, and the top ten carry 0.067%. The CDR3 runs to 16 residues. Per germline, CDR1 SGHTA and CDR2 FQGNSA. This TCR was recovered from a woman between 25 and 40 years old in good health. The chain combines TRBV7-2 with TRBJ2-5; 9 bases agree with TRBD2. The end of the DNA fits TRBJ2-7 better, so the J call may be wrong. Source material: naive CD4+ T cells sorted from blood. Subset specified: CD45RA+ positively selected. The CDR3 loop is CASSLTSGTSLYEQYF. In DNA, the CDR3 is TGTGCCAGCAGCTTAACCTCCGGGACTAGCCTCTACGAGCAGTACTTC.